This passage covers 25 T cell receptor beta chains from one sample sequenced in a study of T cell responses to AZD1222 COVID-19 vaccine. Repertoires were generated with immunoSEQ multiplex PCR, while TCRdb's copy carries only in-frame clones and drops some. The sample lists some 150,000 clones; approximately 88% were seen once. The material sequenced was peripheral blood, taken on day 0 of AZD1222 vaccination. These receptors were taken from an adult in good health.

The V call is TRBV6-5, the J call TRBJ1-2; 7 bases agree with TRBD1. The germline CDR1 and CDR2 sequences are MNHEY and SVGAGI. CDR3 length equals 14 residues. V was pared by 6 bases and J by 8 bases, with 12 bases of the junction left unmatched. CDR3 loop: CASSPPGGYNGYTF. In DNA form, the CDR3 reads TGTGCCAGCAGCCCCCCAGGGGGGTACAACGGCTACACCTTC.

This chain uses TRBV18 with TRBJ2-2, with D tentatively TRBD2 (5 bases). The germline V and J ends were trimmed by 6 bases and 4 bases, with 9 bases remaining between them. CDR1 is KGHSH, CDR2 LQKENI, per germline. This CDR3 has 13 residues. This CDR3 reads CASSNSGTGELFF. The DNA of the CDR3 is TGTGCCAGCTCCAACAGCGGCACCGGGGAGCTGTTTTTT.

The chain employs TRBV7-3 and TRBJ2-2, with a possible D match to TRBD2 (6 bases). The V and J ends lost 1 base and 7 bases respectively, with 10 bases between them. From germline, CDR1 is SGHTA and CDR2 FQGTGA. CDR3 size: 14 residues. The CDR3: CASSLRRRDGELFF. In nucleotides, the CDR3 is TGTGCCAGCAGCTTAAGACGGAGGGACGGGGAGCTGTTTTTT. The full variable domain, its missing parts supplied by reference TRBV7-3 and TRBJ2-2, is GAGVSQTPSNKVTEKGKYVELRCDPISGHTALYWYRQSLGQGPEFLIYFQGTGAADDSGLPNDRFFAVRPEGSVSTLKIQRTERGDSAVYLCASSLRRRDGELFFGEGSRLTVL.

The V call is TRBV7-2, the J call TRBJ2-5, with 8 bases matching TRBD1. There are 16 residues in the CDR3. Germline V gene data show CDR1 as SGHTA and CDR2 as FQGNSA. V shed 4 bases and J 5 bases; nucleotides not matched to a gene: 12. CDR3 protein: CASSYQGTGRGETQYF. CDR3 DNA: TGTGCCAGCAGCTACCAAGGGACAGGTCGGGGGGAGACCCAGTACTTC.

This clone was counted between two and nine times. The chain is built from TRBV4-3 and TRBJ1-1, with D perhaps TRBD1 (6 bases). Trimming pared 7 bases from V and 1 base from J, leaving 10 bases between. The germline V gene has CDR1 LGHNA and CDR2 YSLEER. CDR3 length: 13 amino acids. The CDR3 DNA is TGCGCCAGCAACGGGACACCGAACACTGAAGCTTTCTTT. Its translation is CASNGTPNTEAFF.

The V call is TRBV27, the J call TRBJ1-2; unclear D gene. The germline V gene has CDR1 MNHEY and CDR2 SMNVEV (reference sequence). The CDR3 length is 15 residues. V shed 8 bases and J shed 3 bases, with 19 bases lying between them. This CDR3 is CASPMYQERYYGYTF. As DNA, the CDR3 is TGTGCCAGCCCGATGTATCAGGAAAGGTACTATGGCTACACCTTC.

V and J are TRBV30 and TRBJ2-7, with D perhaps TRBD1 or TRBD2 (6 bases each). This CDR3 is 14 amino acids long. V was cut by 4 bases and J by 7 bases, with 20 bases left in between. CDR1 GTSNPN and CDR2 SVGIG come from the germline V gene (reference sequence). The CDR3 nucleotides read TGTGCCTGGACCCGGGGGCTAGCTTCAGAGGAGCAGTACTTC. This translates into CAWTRGLASEEQYF.

This rearrangement joins TRBV15 to TRBJ2-3; TRBD2 might be the D (6 bases). The CDR3 is 13 amino acids. V was cut by 1 base and J by 7 bases, with 9 bases left in between. CDR1 and CDR2 from the germline V gene are LNHNV and YYDKDF (reference sequence). CDR3: CATSRGREHTQYF. In DNA form, the CDR3 reads TGTGCCACCAGCAGAGGGAGGGAGCATACGCAGTATTTT.

The chain combines TRBV7-2 with TRBJ1-2; TRBD1 matches 9 bases. Germline values: CDR1 SGHTA, CDR2 FQGNSA. This CDR3 has 19 amino acids. Unmatched junction bases numbered 18, after V lost 5 bases and J lost 2 bases. The CDR3 region has the DNA TGTGCCAGCAGCCCTTGGAATCTCTACCGCGGACAGGGGAACTATGGCTACACCTTC. Encoded protein: CASSPWNLYRGQGNYGYTF.

In this sample, this clone turned up once. This chain connects TRBV7-2 to TRBJ1-2; TRBD1 is a possible D gene (6 bases). Between the trimmed V and J ends, which lost 4 bases and 6 bases, there was a span of 12 bases. The CDR3 covers 13 residues. Germline V CDR1 and CDR2: SGHTA, FQGNSA. In DNA, the CDR3 is TGTGCCAGCAGCTCCTCAGGGGCGCATGGCTACACCTTC. Amino acids: CASSSSGAHGYTF.

This chain connects TRBV2 to TRBJ1-1; a weak D match, TRBD1 (6 bases). Per germline, CDR1 SNHLY and CDR2 FYNNEI. Trimming took 11 bases from V and 1 from J, leaving 17 bases between them. The CDR3 is 14 amino acids. The chain's CDR3 is CAGSGGAGNTEAFF. CDR3 sequence (DNA): TGTGCCGGGTCCGGGGGGGCTGGGAACACTGAAGCTTTCTTT. Together with reference TRBV2 and TRBJ1-1, the CDR3 gives the full variable domain: EPEVTQTPSHQVTQMGQEVILRCVPISNHLYFYWYRQILGQKVEFLVSFYNNEISEKSEIFDDQFSVERPDGSNFTLKIRSTKLEDSAMYFCAGSGGAGNTEAFFGQGTRLTVV.

The genes are TRBV7-9 and TRBJ2-7; 10 nucleotides line up with TRBD1. This CDR3 is 16 amino acids long. Germline V CDR1 and CDR2: SEHNR, FQNEAQ (reference sequence). With V trimmed by 2 bases and J by 6 bases, 10 bases remained unmatched. In DNA, the CDR3 is TGTGCCAGCAGCTTAAGATATGGGACAGGGGCATCCGAGCAGTACTTC. Amino acids: CASSLRYGTGASEQYF.

DNA for the CDR3: TGCGCCAGCAGCTTCGACAGCGAGTATGGCTACACCTTC. This translates into CASSFDSEYGYTF. The V gene is TRBV5-1, the J gene TRBJ1-2, with TRBD1 as a possible D gene (5 bases). Trimming took off 2 bases at V and 5 bases at J, with 10 bases between the two ends. CDR1 and CDR2 (germline): SGHRS, YFSETQ. The length of the CDR3 is 13 residues. Looking up the rest from reference TRBV5-1 and TRBJ1-2 gives the full variable domain: KAGVTQTPRYLIKTRGQQVTLSCSPISGHRSVSWYQQTPGQGLQFLFEYFSETQRNKGNFPGRFSGRQFSNSRSEMNVSTLELGDSALYLCASSFDSEYGYTFGSGTRLTVV.

This chain links TRBV19 with TRBJ1-2; 7 bases are a match to TRBD1. The V gene end was trimmed by 7 bases and the J gene end by 2 bases; junction bases not matched to a gene: 7. Germline CDR1 and CDR2: LNHDA and SQIVND (reference sequence). This CDR3 comprises 14 residues. The CDR3 spells CASTEQGPNYGYTF. The DNA of the CDR3 is TGTGCCAGTACTGAACAGGGGCCGAACTATGGCTACACCTTC. The full variable domain, completed using reference TRBV19 and TRBJ1-2, is DGGITQSPKYLFRKEGQNVTLSCEQNLNHDAMYWYRQDPGQGLRLIYYSQIVNDFQKGDIAEGYSVSREKKESFPLTVTSAQKNPTAFYLCASTEQGPNYGYTFGSGTRLTVV.

This clone has more than one count but fewer than ten. The chain recombines TRBV4-1 with TRBJ1-5; tentative D call: TRBD1 (6 bases). The germline V gene encodes CDR1 MGHRA and CDR2 YSYEKL. Trimming took 3 bases from V and 1 from J, leaving 10 bases between them. There are 15 residues in the CDR3. This CDR3 reads CASSHRDNSNQPQHF. The CDR3 DNA reads TGCGCCAGCAGCCACAGGGACAACAGCAATCAGCCCCAGCATTTT.

The rearrangement joins TRBV28 to TRBJ1-5; unclear D gene. Germline assignment: CDR1 MDHEN and CDR2 SYDVKM. The CDR3 covers 13 residues. V was pared by 7 bases and J by 6 bases, with 13 bases between. The CDR3 DNA is TGTGCCAGCAAAAGAGGAGGGAGTCAGCCCCAGCATTTT. It yields the protein CASKRGGSQPQHF.

This clone was recorded once. The chain links TRBV30 to TRBJ1-4; possible D gene TRBD1, 5 bases. Germline CDR1 is GTSNPN and CDR2 is SVGIG (reference sequence). The CDR3 is 14 residues long. V dropped 2 bases and J dropped 2 bases, with 9 bases sitting between them. CDR3: CAWSPGMTNEKLFF. CDR3 nucleotide sequence: TGTGCCTGGAGTCCAGGGATGACTAATGAAAAACTGTTTTTT.

The V gene is TRBV15, the J gene TRBJ2-7; D unresolved. Trimming left V 1 base short and J 0 bases short, with 4 bases between. Germline lookup yields CDR1 LNHNV and CDR2 YYDKDF (reference sequence). The CDR3 sequence is 13 residues long. Here the CDR3 reads CATSRVISYEQYF. DNA of the CDR3: TGTGCCACCAGCAGAGTGATCTCCTACGAGCAGTACTTC.

The CDR3 protein is CASSPGASNFYGYTF. The CDR3 region has the DNA TGTGCCAGCTCACCCGGGGCTTCTAATTTCTATGGCTACACCTTC. This chain connects TRBV18 to TRBJ1-2; D may be TRBD1 (5 bases). V lost 3 bases and J 4 bases, leaving 15 bases between the germline ends. The germline V gene has CDR1 KGHSH and CDR2 LQKENI. The CDR3 loop spans 15 amino acids.

Only one count was recorded for this clone. The chain has TRBV7-9 and TRBJ1-5; 8 bases align to TRBD1. J lost 0 bases, V lost 5 bases, and 6 bases had no gene match. Per germline, CDR1 SEHNR and CDR2 FQNEAQ (reference sequence). This CDR3 spans 16 amino acids. The CDR3 here is CASSLGQGSSNQPQHF. DNA of the CDR3: TGTGCCAGCAGCCTCGGACAGGGAAGTAGCAATCAGCCCCAGCATTTT.

This clone was seen once. The chain carries TRBV5-4 and TRBJ1-2, with 7 bases that match TRBD1. CDR3 length equals 14 residues. Germline V gives CDR1 SGHNT, CDR2 YYREEE (reference sequence). V was pared by 4 bases and J by 1 base, with 4 bases of the junction left unmatched. This CDR3 reads CASSGDSLNYGYTF. DNA for the CDR3: TGTGCCAGCAGCGGGGACAGTCTTAACTATGGCTACACCTTC.

The J gene is TRBJ1-1, the V gene TRBV27, with TRBD1 as a possible D gene (5 bases). CDR3 length: 16 amino acids. V lost 6 bases and J 0 bases, leaving 17 bases between the germline ends. The germline V gene encodes CDR1 MNHEY and CDR2 SMNVEV (reference sequence). The CDR3 here is CASRMGTWNMNTEAFF. The CDR3 DNA is TGTGCCAGCAGGATGGGGACGTGGAACATGAACACTGAAGCTTTCTTT.

The V and J genes are TRBV11-3 and TRBJ1-5; D unresolved. The germline gives CDR1 SGHNT, CDR2 YENEEA. This CDR3 is built from 14 residues. V was cut by 3 bases and J by 3 bases, with 9 bases left in between. The CDR3 reads CASSFRWNNQPQHF. The CDR3 nucleotides are TGTGCCAGCAGCTTTAGGTGGAACAATCAGCCCCAGCATTTT.

The chain recombines TRBV19 with TRBJ1-2; possibly TRBD1 for D (6 bases). Trimming shortened V by 2 bases and J by 7 bases, and 17 bases separated the two germline ends. Germline V lookup: CDR1 LNHDA, CDR2 SQIVND (reference sequence). This CDR3 spans 15 amino acids. The CDR3: CASSISATGESGYTF. DNA of the CDR3: TGTGCCAGTAGTATAAGTGCGACAGGAGAGTCTGGCTACACCTTC. Complete variable domain (other parts from reference TRBV19 and TRBJ1-2): DGGITQSPKYLFRKEGQNVTLSCEQNLNHDAMYWYRQDPGQGLRLIYYSQIVNDFQKGDIAEGYSVSREKKESFPLTVTSAQKNPTAFYLCASSISATGESGYTFGSGTRLTVV.

V is TRBV6-5 and J is TRBJ2-7; no definite D call. Germline V gene sequence: CDR1 MNHEY, CDR2 SVGAGI. The CDR3 is 13 amino acids. Trimming cost V 6 bases and J 6 bases, with 15 bases left between them. CDR3 sequence: CASRGDSKLEQYF. The CDR3, as DNA: TGTGCCAGCAGAGGAGATTCGAAACTCGAGCAGTACTTC.